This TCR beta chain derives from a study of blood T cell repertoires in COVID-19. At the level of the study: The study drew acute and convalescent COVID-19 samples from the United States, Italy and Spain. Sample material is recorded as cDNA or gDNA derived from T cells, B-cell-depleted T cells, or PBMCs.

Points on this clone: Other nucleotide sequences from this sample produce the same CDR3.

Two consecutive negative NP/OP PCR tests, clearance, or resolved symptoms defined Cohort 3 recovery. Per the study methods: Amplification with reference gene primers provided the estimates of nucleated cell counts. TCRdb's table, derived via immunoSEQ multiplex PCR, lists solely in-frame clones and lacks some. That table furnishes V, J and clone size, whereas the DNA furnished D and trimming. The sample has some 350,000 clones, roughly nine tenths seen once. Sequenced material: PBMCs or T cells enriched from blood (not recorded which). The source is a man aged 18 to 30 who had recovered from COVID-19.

The CDR3 bases are TGCAGCGTTGAAGGGGACAGGGGGCCTGGAGATACGCAGTATTTT. Protein: CSVEGDRGPGDTQYF. The chain uses TRBV29-1 and TRBJ2-3; 12 bases map to TRBD1. V was pared by 1 base and J by 5 bases, with 4 bases of the junction left unmatched. The CDR3 is 15 amino acids. CDR1 and CDR2 (germline): SQVTM, ANQGSEA.